Shown below are 15 T cell receptor beta chains from a single sample sequenced in a study of CXCR3-negative and CXCR3-positive naive CD8 T cells. The method, 5' RACE with UMI labels, was used to prepare the TRB cDNA libraries. TCRdb reprocessed the 5' RACE reads; each CDR3 protein has one entry and no DNA is given. In total, the table holds under 75,000 distinct CDR3 sequences. The sequenced sample consisted of naive CXCR3- CD8+ T cells from blood. This sample's subset: CD45RO-CCR7+CD27+CD95- naive CD8+ T cells lacking CXCR3 (TNR3-). Receptor source: a human donor in good health. Some clones in this sample may be carry-over from other donors' samples.

The V gene is TRBV12-3 or TRBV12-4, the J gene TRBJ2-7; TCRdb outputs TRBD1, but without DNA this stays unchecked. The CDR3 is 17 amino acids. The CDR3 spells CASSPNLDREGPYEQYF.

The V gene is TRBV5-6, the J gene TRBJ2-1; there is no DNA to check the TCRdb D call of TRBD2. The CDR3 runs to 17 residues. Germline V gene lookup returns CDR1 SGHDT and CDR2 YYEEEE. This CDR3 reads CASSLFILAGGLKEQFF.

The rearrangement links TRBV12-3 or TRBV12-4 to TRBJ2-1; TCRdb's D call, TRBD2, is unchecked because there is no DNA. The CDR3 extends over 14 amino acids. This chain's CDR3 is CASSSSLGINEQFF.

The rearrangement uses TRBV23-1 and TRBJ2-3; as DNA is missing, the TRBD1 call by TCRdb cannot be tested. TRBV23-1 belongs to the ORF category, with a function that is uncertain. The CDR3 extends over 14 amino acids. The CDR3 loop is CASSPGQGTDTQYF.

The gene calls are TRBV4-2 and TRBJ2-7; TCRdb names TRBD2, which stays unverified in the absence of DNA. Germline assignment: CDR1 LGHNA and CDR2 YNFKEQ. CDR3 size: 15 residues. This CDR3 reads CASSQERGGSYEQYF.

The rearrangement links TRBV7-3 to TRBJ2-7; TCRdb outputs TRBD1, but without DNA this stays unchecked. Germline assignment: CDR1 SGHTA and CDR2 FQGTGA. The CDR3 covers 12 residues. The CDR3: CASSSGSGEQYF.

V usage is TRBV21-1 and J usage is TRBJ2-1; the TCRdb D gene call, TRBD1, has no DNA to confirm it. TRBV21-1 is noted as a pseudogene. The CDR3 has 16 amino acids. CDR3 amino acids: CASSLPPTGTYNEQFF.

The genes are TRBV19 and TRBJ2-7; TCRdb's D gene call, TRBD1, goes unchecked for lack of DNA. Germline CDR1 reads LNHDA; CDR2 reads SQIVND (reference sequence). The CDR3 has 17 residues. The CDR3 reads CASSKTGTGGPLDEQYF.

The rearrangement uses TRBV29-1 and TRBJ2-3; without DNA, the TCRdb call of TRBD1 cannot be checked. Per germline, CDR1 SQVTM and CDR2 ANQGSEA. This CDR3 spans 13 amino acids. This CDR3 reads CSLWTGSTDTQYF.

The J gene is TRBJ2-1, the V gene TRBV20-1; as DNA is missing, the TRBD2 call by TCRdb cannot be tested. This CDR3 contains 12 residues. Germline V lookup: CDR1 DFQATT, CDR2 SNEGSKA (reference sequence). This CDR3 reads CSARTLGNEQFF.

CDR3 residues: CASSLGAEQYF. The rearrangement joins TRBV28 to TRBJ2-7; the TCRdb D gene call, TRBD1, has no DNA to confirm it. Germline CDR1 reads MDHEN; CDR2 reads SYDVKM. The CDR3 is 11 residues long.

This chain joins TRBV29-1 and TRBJ2-1; TCRdb outputs TRBD1, but without DNA this stays unchecked. CDR1 is SQVTM and CDR2 is ANQGSEA in the germline V gene. The length of the CDR3 is 13 residues. CDR3 region: CSVEEGAGNEQFF.

The gene calls are TRBV11-3 and TRBJ1-1. This CDR3 comprises 16 residues. Germline V lookup: CDR1 SGHNT, CDR2 YENEEA. CDR3 residues: CASSNVGGTGNTEAFF.

The chain has TRBV28 and TRBJ2-5; there is no DNA to check the TCRdb D call of TRBD2. The CDR3 is 16 residues long. The germline CDR1 and CDR2 sequences are MDHEN and SYDVKM. The CDR3 region is CASSPLLAGVEETQYF. The variable domain in full, completed from reference TRBV28 and TRBJ2-5, reads DVKVTQSSRYLVKRTGEKVFLECVQDMDHENMFWYRQDPGLGLRLIYFSYDVKMKEKGDIPEGYSVSREKKERFSLILESASTNQTSMYLCASSPLLAGVEETQYFGPGTRLLVL.

V usage is TRBV20-1 and J usage is TRBJ2-6. The germline V gene has CDR1 DFQATT and CDR2 SNEGSKA (reference sequence). The CDR3 covers 15 residues. CDR3 sequence: CSAHPPGSGANVLTF.